This TCR beta chain originates from a study of shared T cell receptors in the human thymus. Repertoires were generated with immunoSEQ multiplex PCR, while TCRdb's copy carries only in-frame clones and drops some. The top ten clones hold 0.02% of a sample with some 400,000 clones, over 90% of them seen once. The sequencing sample was made of thymocytes. The source is a human donor.

The CDR3 coding sequence is TGTGCCAGCAGCTCCCCGGGGGGGGGCTACACCTTC. Protein product: CASSSPGGGYTF. The chain employs TRBV7-2 and TRBJ1-2, with D possibly matching TRBD1 (5 bases). V shed 4 bases and J shed 8 bases, with 11 bases lying between them. Germline CDR1 reads SGHTA; CDR2 reads FQGNSA. This CDR3 contains 12 residues.